The source of this T cell receptor (beta chain) is a study of T-cell memory formation after mild COVID-19. Notes on this clonotype: What it binds is not known.

V was trimmed by 0 bases and J by 5 bases, leaving 10 bases between them. In germline, CDR1 is MNHEY, CDR2 SMNVEV (reference sequence). This CDR3 has 14 amino acids. Study-wide results and limits: Clones that shrank (day 15 to 85) were balanced CD4/CD8, whereas later expanders leaned CD4+. Mainly in CM and EM were contracting CD4+ clones; CD8+ were in EMRA. Memory cells collected pre-infection included some clones that later responded, suggesting cross-reactive memory joined.

One entry per CDR3 protein results from TCRdb running MiXCR on the 5' RACE reads. Among about 210,000 distinct CDR3 sequences listed, more than 9% were seen once. The genes are TRBV27 and TRBJ1-1, with a possible D match to TRBD1 (5 bases). The origin of this receptor is a man aged 18 to 30 who had mild COVID-19 (a few samples of this study predate the infection). Cell type and time point are not known. The sample consisted of PBMCs or a T cell subset sorted from them (not recorded which). The CDR3 region is CASSLSSGGTEAFF. The DNA for the CDR3 is TGTGCCAGCAGTTTATCGAGTGGGGGGACTGAAGCTTTCTTT.